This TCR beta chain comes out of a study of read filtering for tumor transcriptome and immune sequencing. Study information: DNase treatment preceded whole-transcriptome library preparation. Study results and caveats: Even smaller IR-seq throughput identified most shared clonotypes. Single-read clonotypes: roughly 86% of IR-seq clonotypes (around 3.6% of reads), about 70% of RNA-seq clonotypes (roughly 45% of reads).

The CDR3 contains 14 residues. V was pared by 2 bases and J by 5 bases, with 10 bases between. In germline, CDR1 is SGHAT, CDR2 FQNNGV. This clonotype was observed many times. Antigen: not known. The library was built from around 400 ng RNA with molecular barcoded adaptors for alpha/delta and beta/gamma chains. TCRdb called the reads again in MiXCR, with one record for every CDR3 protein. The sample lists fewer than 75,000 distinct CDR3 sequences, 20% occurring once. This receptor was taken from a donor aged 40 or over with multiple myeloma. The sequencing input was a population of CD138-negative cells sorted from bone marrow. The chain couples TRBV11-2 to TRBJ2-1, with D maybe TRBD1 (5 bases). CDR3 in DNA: TGTGCCAGCAGCTTATCCCGACAGAACAATGAGCAGTTCTTC. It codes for CASSLSRQNNEQFF.